These 15 T cell receptor beta chains share one sample of origin, sequenced in a study of cytomegalovirus exposure and HLA in healthy donors. This PCR relied on a set of 60 Vbeta primers and 13 Jbeta primers. Produced via immunoSEQ multiplex PCR; TCRdb's table is partial and in-frame only. The sample lists under 150,000 clones, 67% seen once, with almost 8.5% in the top ten. Source material: PBMCs. The receptor set was obtained from a man between 18 and 29 years old in good health and CMV-seropositive.

The chain combines TRBV5-6 with TRBJ2-7; a possible D gene is TRBD2 (6 bases). The CDR3 sequence is 16 residues long. Looked up from germline, CDR1 is SGHDT and CDR2 is YYEEEE. Trimming cost V 0 bases and J 3 bases, with 16 bases left between them. The CDR3 DNA reads as TGTGCCAGCAGCTTGGCGACCTCGGGACTCTACTACGAGCAGTACTTC. Translated, it gives CASSLATSGLYYEQYF.

CDR3 sequence reads: CASSAGTPTYNEQFF. CDR3 DNA sequence: TGTGCCAGCAGCGCCGGGACACCAACCTACAATGAGCAGTTCTTC. The chain uses TRBV2 and TRBJ2-1; a possible D gene is TRBD1 (6 bases). This CDR3 has 15 residues. Germline values: CDR1 SNHLY, CDR2 FYNNEI. The V and J ends lost 6 bases and 2 bases respectively, with 14 bases between them.

This clone was picked up one time. This rearrangement joins TRBV7-6 to TRBJ2-1; D not certain. Looked up from germline, CDR1 is SGHVS and CDR2 is FNYEAQ. Trimming pared 5 bases from V and 0 bases from J, leaving 14 bases between. This CDR3 has 16 amino acids. In nucleotides, the CDR3 is TGTGCCAGCAGCCCAAGGCGGCCCCTCTCCTACAATGAGCAGTTCTTC. Encoded protein: CASSPRRPLSYNEQFF.

This clone was detected only a few times. This chain connects TRBV6-1 to TRBJ2-6; 11 bases agree with TRBD1. Losses at the gene ends were 0 bases for V and 12 bases for J; bases not matched to a gene: 7. Germline lookup yields CDR1 MNHNS and CDR2 SASEGT. The CDR3 has 16 residues. CDR3 DNA: TGTGCCAGCAGTGAAGCGCTTGGGACAGGGGGGGCCGTCCTGACTTTC. This codes for CASSEALGTGGAVLTF.

The chain employs TRBV13 and TRBJ2-7; 7 positions agree with TRBD1. Germline V gene sequence: CDR1 PRHDT, CDR2 FYEKMQ (reference sequence). Germline trimming cut 0 bases from V and 4 bases from J; bases unmatched to any gene: 9. CDR3 size: 16 residues. CDR3 region: CASSLGHARGFYEQYF. The CDR3 region has the DNA TGTGCCAGCAGCTTAGGCCACGCCAGGGGGTTTTACGAGCAGTACTTC.

V usage is TRBV28 and J usage is TRBJ2-7, with a possible D match to TRBD2 (5 bases). CDR1 MDHEN and CDR2 SYDVKM come from the germline V gene. V was clipped by 2 bases and J by 0 bases, with 11 bases between them. This CDR3 region has 15 residues. The CDR3 loop is CASSLTGLNSYEQYF. DNA of the CDR3: TGTGCCAGCAGTTTAACGGGGTTGAACTCCTACGAGCAGTACTTC.

This chain uses TRBV6-1 with TRBJ1-6; no firm D call. The V end lost 6 bases, the J end lost 6 bases, and 9 bases lay between the germline ends. In germline, CDR1 is MNHNS, CDR2 SASEGT. CDR3 length equals 13 residues. CDR3 protein: CASSFGVNSPLHF. For the CDR3, the DNA is TGTGCCAGCAGCTTCGGAGTTAATTCACCCCTCCACTTT.

The table lists this clone with a count of one. This rearrangement joins TRBV30 to TRBJ1-5; D not resolved. V shed 2 bases and J shed 9 bases, with 11 bases lying between them. CDR1 GTSNPN and CDR2 SVGIG come from the germline V gene (reference sequence). The CDR3 contains 12 residues. CDR3 region: CAWSPESGPQHF. CDR3 nucleotides: TGTGCCTGGAGTCCCGAGTCGGGGCCCCAGCATTTT.

This clone was observed a handful of times. The rearrangement links TRBV6-5 to TRBJ1-5; D gene ambiguous. With 6 bases removed from V and 6 bases from J, the gap between germline ends came to 6 bases. The CDR3 spans 11 residues. Germline V gene lookup returns CDR1 MNHEY and CDR2 SVGAGI. For the CDR3, the DNA is TGTGCCAGCAGCGGGAGTCAGCCCCAGCATTTT. As protein: CASSGSQPQHF.

Written as DNA, the CDR3 is TGCGCCAGCAGCTTGGACGTTAGGCCTAAACTAAACACCGGGGAGCTGTTTTTT. As protein: CASSLDVRPKLNTGELFF. The V and J genes are TRBV5-1 and TRBJ2-2; D uncertain. Trimming removed 0 bases from V and 2 bases from J, with 17 bases in between. The germline V gene has CDR1 SGHRS and CDR2 YFSETQ. The CDR3 runs 18 residues.

The CDR3 loop is CASSYSGGGYNEQFF. As DNA, the CDR3 is TGTGCCAGCAGTTATAGCGGGGGGGGATACAATGAGCAGTTCTTC. This chain uses TRBV27 with TRBJ2-1; 11 nucleotides agree with TRBD2. The CDR3 length is 15 residues. J gave up 4 bases and V 4 bases, and 3 bases lay outside the gene matches. CDR1 MNHEY and CDR2 SMNVEV come from the germline V gene (reference sequence).

The genes are TRBV2 and TRBJ2-3; weak D call: TRBD2 (6 bases). The CDR3 is 14 residues long. V lost 7 bases, J lost 3 bases, and 14 bases lay in between. The germline gives CDR1 SNHLY, CDR2 FYNNEI. In nucleotides, the CDR3 is TGTGCCAGCAAACCCCGGGACTTTACAGATACGCAGTATTTT. This codes for CASKPRDFTDTQYF.

This chain links TRBV28 with TRBJ1-1; 11 nucleotides match TRBD1. The CDR3 extends over 14 amino acids. J gave up 3 bases and V 6 bases, and 3 bases lay outside the gene matches. Germline CDR1 MDHEN, CDR2 SYDVKM. DNA of the CDR3: TGTGCCAGCAGCTGGGACAGGGGGGACACTGAAGCTTTCTTT. As protein: CASSWDRGDTEAFF.

This chain's CDR3 is CASSADLYSYEQYF. The CDR3 coding sequence is TGTGCCAGCAGTGCAGACTTATACTCCTACGAGCAGTACTTC. V gene TRBV2 combines with J gene TRBJ2-7; D remains unclear. The ends were cut back, 4 bases at V and 0 bases at J, with 10 bases in the middle. Germline CDR1 reads SNHLY; CDR2 reads FYNNEI. The CDR3 contains 14 residues.

This clone occurred once. The rearrangement links TRBV7-2 to TRBJ2-2, with 9 bases that match TRBD2. Germline trimming cut 2 bases from V and 5 bases from J; bases unmatched to any gene: 12. CDR1 SGHTA and CDR2 FQGNSA come from the germline V gene. This CDR3 is built from 18 residues. The CDR3 nucleotides are TGTGCCAGCAGCTTAAGTCTTAGCGGGGGAGGAAAAACCGGGGAGCTGTTTTTT. Encoded protein: CASSLSLSGGGKTGELFF.